Reported below is one TCR beta chain. Its target is unknown. The sample is drawn from a study of shared clonotypes between healthy human individuals. Study-level information: Donors consisted of a couple of women and a few men between 18 and 49.

The CDR3 is made up of 13 amino acids. Trimming left V 2 bases short and J 7 bases short, with 11 bases between. Germline values: CDR1 MDHEN, CDR2 SYDVKM. Study observations and caveats: Larger estimated richness was generally recorded for naive subsets relative to memory subsets.

In the source study's methods: Junction-only sequences produced by ImmunoSEQ had no quality scores, so filtering differed. The assay was immunoSEQ multiplex PCR, and TCRdb's table has in-frame clones only and misses some. That table is the source of V, J and clone size, and D and trimming were worked out from the DNA. The table records around 700,000 clones, around 72% of them present only once. The chain recombines TRBV28 with TRBJ2-5, with D perhaps matching TRBD1 (5 bases). This TCR was recovered from a woman aged 25 to 39 in good health. Source material: memory CD4+ T cells sorted from blood. The subset was: CD45RA-negative fraction. CDR3 bases: TGTGCCAGCAGTTTAGGGCAGGGTGCGACCCAGTACTTC. It encodes CASSLGQGATQYF. The full variable domain, rest sourced from reference TRBV28 and TRBJ2-5, is DVKVTQSSRYLVKRTGEKVFLECVQDMDHENMFWYRQDPGLGLRLIYFSYDVKMKEKGDIPEGYSVSREKKERFSLILESASTNQTSMYLCASSLGQGATQYFGPGTRLLVL.